The clone carrying this T cell receptor (beta chain) was seen many times. Its antigen is not identified. These data originate in a study of T cells after yellow fever vaccination. The length of the CDR3 is 16 residues. Losses at the gene ends were 5 bases for V and 8 bases for J; bases not matched to a gene: 16. Per germline, CDR1 SGHTA and CDR2 FQGNSA. 5'RACE template switching added a universal primer site and UMIs to TCR cDNA. TCRdb independently ran MiXCR on the 5' RACE reads; one entry per CDR3 protein. The sample records 350,000 to 450,000 distinct CDR3 sequences, approximately 5.7% being singletons. Findings and limits, study-wide: Most clones from primary vaccination were detected again post-booster (96% CD4, about 88% CD8). From the bulk population, abundant clonotypes could contaminate and appear within FACS-sorted repertoires.

The receptor comes from a man between 25 and 39 years old who received the YFV17D yellow fever vaccine. The gene calls are TRBV7-2 and TRBJ2-3; 7 positions match TRBD2. The sequencing here drew on PBMCs, taken 5 days after the yellow fever booster vaccination. The CDR3 region is CASSPPVGGLRGTQYF. As DNA, the CDR3 is TGTGCCAGCAGCCCCCCTGTGGGAGGGCTCCGGGGTACGCAGTATTTT.